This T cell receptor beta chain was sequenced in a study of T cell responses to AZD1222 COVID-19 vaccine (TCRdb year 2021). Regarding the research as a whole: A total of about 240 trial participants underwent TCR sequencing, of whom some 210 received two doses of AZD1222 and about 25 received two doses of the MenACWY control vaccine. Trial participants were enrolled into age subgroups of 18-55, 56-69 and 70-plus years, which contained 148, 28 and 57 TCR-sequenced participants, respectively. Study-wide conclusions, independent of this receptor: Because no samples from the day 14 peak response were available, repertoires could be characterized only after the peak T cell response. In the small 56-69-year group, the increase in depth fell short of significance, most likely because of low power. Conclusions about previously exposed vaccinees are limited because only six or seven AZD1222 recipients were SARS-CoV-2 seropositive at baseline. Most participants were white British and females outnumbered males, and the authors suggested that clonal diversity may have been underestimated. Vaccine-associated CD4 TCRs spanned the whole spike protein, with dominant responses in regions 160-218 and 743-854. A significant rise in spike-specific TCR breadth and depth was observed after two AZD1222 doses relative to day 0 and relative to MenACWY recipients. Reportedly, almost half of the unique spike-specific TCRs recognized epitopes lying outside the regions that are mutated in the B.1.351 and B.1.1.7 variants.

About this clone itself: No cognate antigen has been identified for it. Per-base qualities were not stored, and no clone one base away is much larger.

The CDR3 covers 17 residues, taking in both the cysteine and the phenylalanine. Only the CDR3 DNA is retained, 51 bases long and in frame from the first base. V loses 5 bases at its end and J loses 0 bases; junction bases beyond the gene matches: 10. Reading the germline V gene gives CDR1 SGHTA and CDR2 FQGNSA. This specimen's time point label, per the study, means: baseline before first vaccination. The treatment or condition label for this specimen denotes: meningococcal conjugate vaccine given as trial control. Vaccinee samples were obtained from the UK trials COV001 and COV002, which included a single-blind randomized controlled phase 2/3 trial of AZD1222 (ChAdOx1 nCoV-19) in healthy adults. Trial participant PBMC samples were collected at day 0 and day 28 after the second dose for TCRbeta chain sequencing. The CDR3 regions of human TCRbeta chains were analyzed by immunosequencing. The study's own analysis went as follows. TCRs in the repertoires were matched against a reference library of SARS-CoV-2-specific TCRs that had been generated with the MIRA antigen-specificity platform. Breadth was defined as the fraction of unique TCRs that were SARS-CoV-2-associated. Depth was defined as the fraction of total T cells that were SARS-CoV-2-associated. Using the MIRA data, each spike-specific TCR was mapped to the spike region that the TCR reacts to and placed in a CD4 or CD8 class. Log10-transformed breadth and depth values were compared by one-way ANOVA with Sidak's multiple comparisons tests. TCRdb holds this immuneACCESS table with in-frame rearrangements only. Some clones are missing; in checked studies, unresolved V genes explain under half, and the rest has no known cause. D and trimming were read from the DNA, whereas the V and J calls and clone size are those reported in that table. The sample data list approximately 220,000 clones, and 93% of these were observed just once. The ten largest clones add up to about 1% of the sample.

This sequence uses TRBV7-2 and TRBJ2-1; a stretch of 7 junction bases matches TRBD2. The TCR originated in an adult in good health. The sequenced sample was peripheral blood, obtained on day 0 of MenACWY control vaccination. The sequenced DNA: TGTGCCAGCAGCCCCTCGACTAGCCTACCCTCCTACAATGAGCAGTTCTTC. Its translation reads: CASSPSTSLPSYNEQFF. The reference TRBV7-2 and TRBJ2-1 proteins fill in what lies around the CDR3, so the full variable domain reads GAGVSQSPSNKVTEKGKDVELRCDPISGHTALYWYRQSLGQGLEFLIYFQGNSAPDKSGLPSDRFSAERTGGSVSTLTIQRTQQEDSAVYLCASSPSTSLPSYNEQFFGPGTRLTVL.